This T cell receptor (beta chain) came from a study of shared clonotypes between healthy human individuals. Study summary: CD8 memory received one plate per donor, CD8 naive two, CD4 memory three and CD4 naive three. Broader study findings: Specimens sampled were limited to blood, with tissue repertoires likely differing.

Remarks on this clone: Its matching antigen is unknown.

Every donor was a Caucasian adult from Nashville, Tennessee. Partitioning of CD4+ cells yielded a CD45RA+ naive subset and a CD45RA-negative memory subset. Some clones are missing from TCRdb's copy, which holds only in-frame ones; the method was immunoSEQ multiplex PCR. The sample has approximately 2.5 million clones; 93% are singletons. The CDR3 is 16 amino acids. J lost 1 base, V lost 1 base, and 3 bases had no gene match. CDR1 and CDR2 from the germline V gene are SEHNR and FQNEAQ (reference sequence). Sample: naive CD4+ T cells from PBMCs. Noted subset: CD45RA+ positively selected. V and J are TRBV7-9 and TRBJ2-1; 8 bases map to TRBD1. The origin of this receptor is a man aged 18 to 29 in good health. Some clones in this sample may be carry-over from other donors' samples. CDR3 coding DNA: TGTGCCAGCAGCTTAGGAGGGGACAGGTCCTACAATGAGCAGTTCTTC. It codes for CASSLGGDRSYNEQFF.